This is a list of T cell receptor beta chains from one sample in a study of graft-versus-host responses after intestinal transplantation. Their recognized antigens are unknown. Here immunoSEQ multiplex PCR was the method, and the copy in TCRdb shows in-frame clones only, minus some. The table records roughly 120,000 clones, 93% of them present only once. Sequencing used unstimulated CD8+ T cells sorted from spleen or lymph node cells, obtained before transplant. All receptors come from a human donor who was the organ donor for an intestinal transplant. The CDR3 runs from the conserved cysteine through the conserved F or W. A D gene is named only where the DNA matches it firmly. For some rows the clone size is stated as once, few or many, or as a class when expanded; others skip it.

v_gene	d_gene	abundance	j_gene	CDR3nt	CDR3aa
TRBV2	-	-	TRBJ2-6	TGTGCCAGCAGTCAGACTAGGTTCTCTGGGGCCAACGTCCTGACTTTC	CASSQTRFSGANVLTF
TRBV6-5	-	-	TRBJ1-2	TGTGCCAGCAGGGCGGGACCCAACTATGGCTACACCTTC	CASRAGPNYGYTF
TRBV10-3	-	-	TRBJ1-1	TGTGCCATCAGTGAGTCGCGGGATACTGAAGCTTTCTTT	CAISESRDTEAFF
TRBV7-6	-	-	TRBJ2-7	TGTGCCAGCAGCCTCGACAGCGGCCCGACCTACGAGCAGTACTTC	CASSLDSGPTYEQYF
TRBV30	TRBD2	-	TRBJ2-1	TGTGCCTGGGACCTAGCGGGAGGAAACAATGAGCAGTTCTTC	CAWDLAGGNNEQFF
TRBV7-9	TRBD1	-	TRBJ2-5	TGTGCCAGCAGCAGTGGGACAGGATACCAAGAGACCCAGTACTTC	CASSSGTGYQETQYF
TRBV29-1	-	-	TRBJ1-1	TGCAGCGTTGAAGGGGGGGTTTTTAACACTGAAGCTTTCTTT	CSVEGGVFNTEAFF
TRBV10-3	-	-	TRBJ2-6	TGTGCCATCAGTGAGGAGGGGCCAGGCTCTGGGGCCAACGTCCTGACTTTC	CAISEEGPGSGANVLTF
TRBV15	-	-	TRBJ1-1	TGTGCCACCAGCAGAGAGGAGGGGAGCACTGAAGCTTTCTTT	CATSREEGSTEAFF
TRBV9	-	-	TRBJ2-7	TGTGCCAGCAGCGTGGGGGGTGGTACCTACGAGCAGTACTTC	CASSVGGGTYEQYF
TRBV19	TRBD1	-	TRBJ1-1	TGTGCCAGTAGTGGCGGCAGGGGGCCGGACACTGAAGCTTTCTTT	CASSGGRGPDTEAFF
TRBV6-1	-	-	TRBJ1-5	TGTGCCAGCAGTGAAGATTTAGCGGGGGGAAGGAATCAGCCCCAGCATTTT	CASSEDLAGGRNQPQHF
TRBV27	TRBD1	-	TRBJ1-4	TGTGCCAGCAGCTTCTCGGGGACAGGCGAAAAACTGTTTTTT	CASSFSGTGEKLFF
TRBV4-2	TRBD2	-	TRBJ2-1	TGTGCCAGCAGCCTAGATGATAGCGGGAGGGGTGTCGATGAGCAGTTCTTC	CASSLDDSGRGVDEQFF
TRBV6-1	-	-	TRBJ2-3	TGTGCCAGCAGTGAATTTGACAGCCCCACAGATACGCAGTATTTT	CASSEFDSPTDTQYF
TRBV7-9	-	-	TRBJ1-1	TGTGCCAGCAGCTTAGATGGGGGGACTGAAGCTTTCTTT	CASSLDGGTEAFF
TRBV21-1	-	-	TRBJ2-7	TGTGCCAGCAGCAAAGGCTGGCAGCGATGCGAGCAGTACTTC	CASSKGWQRCEQYF
TRBV19	-	once	TRBJ2-7	TGTGCCAGCTCGGACAGTTACGAGCAGTACTTC	CASSDSYEQYF
TRBV27	-	-	TRBJ2-5	TGTGCCAGCAGTTTACAAAACCAAGAGACCCAGTACTTC	CASSLQNQETQYF
TRBV13	TRBD1	-	TRBJ2-1	TGTGCCAGCAGCCCCGGGGACAGGGACTACAATGAGCAGTTCTTC	CASSPGDRDYNEQFF
TRBV7-9	-	-	TRBJ1-2	TGTGCCAGCAGCCCTTACACAGGGCTGAACTATGGCTACACCTTC	CASSPYTGLNYGYTF